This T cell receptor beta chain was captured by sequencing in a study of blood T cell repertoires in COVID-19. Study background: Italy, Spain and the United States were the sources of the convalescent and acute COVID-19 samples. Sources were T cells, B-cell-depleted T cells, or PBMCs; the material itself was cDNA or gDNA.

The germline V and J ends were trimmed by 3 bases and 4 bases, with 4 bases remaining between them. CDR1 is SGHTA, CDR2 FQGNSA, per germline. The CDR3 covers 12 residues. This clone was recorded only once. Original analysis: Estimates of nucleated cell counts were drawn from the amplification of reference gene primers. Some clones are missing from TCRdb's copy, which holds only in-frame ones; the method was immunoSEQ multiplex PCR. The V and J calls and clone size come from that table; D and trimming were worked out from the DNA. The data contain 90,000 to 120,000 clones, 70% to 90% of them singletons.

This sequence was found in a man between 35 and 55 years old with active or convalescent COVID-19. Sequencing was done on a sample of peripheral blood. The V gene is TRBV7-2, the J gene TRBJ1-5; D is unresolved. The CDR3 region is CASSFQNQPQHF. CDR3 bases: TGTGCCAGCAGCTTCCAAAATCAGCCCCAGCATTTT.